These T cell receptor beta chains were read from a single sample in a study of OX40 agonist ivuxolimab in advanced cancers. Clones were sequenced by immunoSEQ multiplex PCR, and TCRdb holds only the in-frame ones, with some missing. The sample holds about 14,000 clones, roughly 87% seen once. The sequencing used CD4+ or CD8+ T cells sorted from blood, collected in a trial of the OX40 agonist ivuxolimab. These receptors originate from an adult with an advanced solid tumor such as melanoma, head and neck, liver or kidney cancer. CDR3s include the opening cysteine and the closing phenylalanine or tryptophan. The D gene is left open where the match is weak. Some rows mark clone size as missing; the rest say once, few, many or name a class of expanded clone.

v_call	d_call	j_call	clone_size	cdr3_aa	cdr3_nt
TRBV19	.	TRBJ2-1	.	CASSLGGGTSYNEQFF	TGTGCCAGTAGTTTGGGGGGCGGGACCTCCTACAATGAGCAGTTCTTC
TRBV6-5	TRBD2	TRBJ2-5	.	CASSYPLAGGEETQYF	TGTGCCAGCAGCTACCCCCTAGCGGGGGGGGAAGAGACCCAGTACTTC
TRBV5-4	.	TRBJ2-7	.	CASSPPDSPPYEQYF	TGTGCCAGCAGCCCACCCGACAGCCCCCCCTACGAGCAGTACTTC
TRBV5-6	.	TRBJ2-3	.	CASSLWRDATDTQYF	TGTGCCAGCAGCTTGTGGCGGGATGCAACAGATACGCAGTATTTT
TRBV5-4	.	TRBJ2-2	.	CASSLSLLRYSTNTGELFF	TGTGCCAGCAGCTTGTCGTTGCTCCGGTACTCCACGAACACCGGGGAGCTGTTTTTT
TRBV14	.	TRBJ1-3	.	CASSQGTGYTIYF	TGTGCCAGCAGCCAGGGAACGGGATACACCATATATTTT
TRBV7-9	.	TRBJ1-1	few	CASSLRGPEAFF	TGTGCCAGCAGCTTACGGGGACCTGAAGCTTTCTTT
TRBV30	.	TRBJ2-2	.	CAWSSGELFF	TGTGCCTGGAGCTCCGGGGAGCTGTTTTTT
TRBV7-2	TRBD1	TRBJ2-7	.	CASSPGTGGFEQYF	TGTGCCAGCAGCCCCGGGACAGGGGGCTTCGAGCAGTACTTC
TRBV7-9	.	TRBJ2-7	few	CASSLDGSYEQYF	TGTGCCAGCAGCTTAGATGGGTCCTACGAGCAGTACTTC
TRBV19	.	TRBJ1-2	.	CASSYAGYGYTF	TGTGCCAGTAGTTACGCAGGGTATGGCTACACCTTC
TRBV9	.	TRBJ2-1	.	CASSAPTGRGEQFF	TGTGCCAGCAGCGCGCCGACAGGACGGGGTGAGCAGTTCTTC
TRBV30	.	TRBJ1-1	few	CAWSVTLHMNTEAFF	TGTGCCTGGAGTGTAACACTTCACATGAACACTGAAGCTTTCTTT
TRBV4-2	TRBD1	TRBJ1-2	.	CASSHAGTGIPEGYTF	TGTGCCAGCAGCCATGCCGGGACAGGTATACCCGAAGGCTACACCTTC
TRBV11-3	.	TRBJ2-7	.	CASSQDRYEQYF	TGTGCCAGCAGCCAAGATCGCTACGAGCAGTACTTC
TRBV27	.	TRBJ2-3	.	CASSLTGARDTQYF	TGTGCCAGCAGTTTGACCGGGGCCCGGGATACGCAGTATTTT
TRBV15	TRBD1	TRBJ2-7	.	CATSRPGQGSYEQYF	TGTGCCACCAGCAGGCCCGGACAGGGGAGCTACGAGCAGTACTTC
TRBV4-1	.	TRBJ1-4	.	CASSQGGTTNEKLFF	TGCGCCAGCAGCCAAGGGGGAACAACTAATGAAAAACTGTTTTTT
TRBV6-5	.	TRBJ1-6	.	CASSRSDNSPLHF	TGTGCCAGCAGTCGGTCGGATAATTCACCCCTCCACTTT
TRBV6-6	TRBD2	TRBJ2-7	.	CASSYYSGVRGYEQYF	TGTGCCAGCAGTTACTACAGCGGGGTACGAGGCTACGAGCAGTACTTC
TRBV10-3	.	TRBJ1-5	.	CAISQGRGPYSNQPQHF	TGTGCCATCAGCCAGGGAAGAGGGCCGTATAGCAATCAGCCCCAGCATTTT
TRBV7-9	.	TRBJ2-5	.	CASSLPVAQETQYF	TGTGCCAGCAGCCTCCCGGTGGCTCAAGAGACCCAGTACTTC
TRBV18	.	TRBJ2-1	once	CASSPSRSYNEQFF	TGTGCCAGCTCACCAAGCAGGTCCTACAATGAGCAGTTCTTC
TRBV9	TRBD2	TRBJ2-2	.	CASSASGSPLGTGELFF	TGTGCCAGCAGCGCTAGCGGGAGCCCGTTGGGCACCGGGGAGCTGTTTTTT
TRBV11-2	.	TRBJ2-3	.	CASSLDGGRTDTQYF	TGTGCCAGCAGCTTGGACGGCGGCAGGACAGATACGCAGTATTTT
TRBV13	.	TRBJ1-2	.	CASSLGSSRGYGYTF	TGTGCCAGCAGCTTAGGGTCCAGTCGCGGCTATGGCTACACCTTC
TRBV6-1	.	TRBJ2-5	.	CASSEAPWDTRETQYF	TGTGCCAGCAGTGAAGCGCCCTGGGACACCCGGGAGACCCAGTACTTC
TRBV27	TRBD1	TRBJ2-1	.	CASSWTGSNNEQFF	TGTGCCAGCAGTTGGACAGGCTCGAACAATGAGCAGTTCTTC
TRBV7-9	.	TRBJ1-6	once	CATEGRFHNSPLHF	TGTGCCACAGAGGGCCGTTTTCATAATTCACCCCTCCACTTT
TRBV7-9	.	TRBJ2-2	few	CASSLTTNTGELFF	TGTGCCAGCAGCTTAACCACGAACACCGGGGAGCTGTTTTTT
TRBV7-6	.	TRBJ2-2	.	CASSSSGATGELFF	TGTGCCAGCAGCTCATCTGGGGCCACCGGGGAGCTGTTTTTT
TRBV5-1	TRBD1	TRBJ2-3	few	CASSLYTGDSPTDTQYF	TGCGCCAGCAGCTTGTACACCGGGGACAGCCCCACAGATACGCAGTATTTT
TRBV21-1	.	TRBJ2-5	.	CASSNRDTRVWEETQYF	TGTGCCAGCAGCAACCGTGATACGAGGGTTTGGGAAGAGACCCAGTACTTC
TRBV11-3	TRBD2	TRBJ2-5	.	CASSLEFSSGSRETQYF	TGTGCCAGCAGCTTAGAGTTCTCTAGCGGGAGTCGGGAGACCCAGTACTTC
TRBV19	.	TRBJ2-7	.	CASSIAGGLYEQYF	TGTGCCAGTAGTATAGCTGGGGGCCTATACGAGCAGTACTTC
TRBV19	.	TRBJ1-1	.	CALRGTTEAFF	TGTGCCCTTAGGGGTACCACTGAAGCTTTCTTT
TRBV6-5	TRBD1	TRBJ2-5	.	CASSHGQALQETQYF	TGTGCCAGCAGCCACGGACAGGCCCTCCAAGAGACCCAGTACTTC
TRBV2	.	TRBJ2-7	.	CASRGGSSYEQYF	TGTGCCAGTCGTGGGGGGTCCTCCTACGAGCAGTACTTC
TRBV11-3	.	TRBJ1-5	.	CASSLGGGSNQPQHF	TGTGCCAGCAGCTTAGGGGGAGGGAGCAATCAGCCCCAGCATTTT
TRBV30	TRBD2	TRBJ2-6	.	CAWSGLAGGPGANVLTF	TGTGCCTGGAGTGGACTAGCGGGAGGGCCTGGGGCCAACGTCCTGACTTTC
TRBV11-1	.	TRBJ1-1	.	CASSFRGENTEAFF	TGTGCCAGCAGCTTTCGGGGAGAGAACACTGAAGCTTTCTTT
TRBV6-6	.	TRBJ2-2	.	CASSYSRSGAGELFF	TGTGCCAGCAGTTACTCGCGGTCAGGGGCTGGGGAGCTGTTTTTT
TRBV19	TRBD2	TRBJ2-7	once	CASSMLGSGRASEQYF	TGTGCCAGTAGTATGCTAGGAAGCGGGAGGGCGTCCGAGCAGTACTTC
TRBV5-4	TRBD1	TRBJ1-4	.	CASSYGQAATNEKLFF	TGTGCCAGCAGCTATGGACAGGCTGCAACTAATGAAAAACTGTTTTTT
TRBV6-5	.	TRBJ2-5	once	CASSGDGRGETQYF	TGTGCCAGCAGCGGCGACGGACGGGGAGAGACCCAGTACTTC
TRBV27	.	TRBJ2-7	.	CASSYRAVPRSYEQYF	TGTGCCAGCAGTTATCGCGCCGTGCCGAGATCCTACGAGCAGTACTTC